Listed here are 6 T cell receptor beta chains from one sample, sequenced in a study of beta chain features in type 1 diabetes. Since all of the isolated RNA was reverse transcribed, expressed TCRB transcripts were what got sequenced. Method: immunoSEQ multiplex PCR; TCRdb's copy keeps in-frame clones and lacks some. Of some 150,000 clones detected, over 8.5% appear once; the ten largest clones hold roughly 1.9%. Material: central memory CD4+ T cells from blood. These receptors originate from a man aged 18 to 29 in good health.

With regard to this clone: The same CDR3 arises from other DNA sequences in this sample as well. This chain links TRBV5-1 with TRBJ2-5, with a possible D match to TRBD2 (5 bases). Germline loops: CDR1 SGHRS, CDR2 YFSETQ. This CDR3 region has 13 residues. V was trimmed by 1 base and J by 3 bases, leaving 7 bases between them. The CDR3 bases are TGCGCCAGCAGCTTGCTTAGCGAAGAGACCCAGTACTTC. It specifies CASSLLSEETQYF.

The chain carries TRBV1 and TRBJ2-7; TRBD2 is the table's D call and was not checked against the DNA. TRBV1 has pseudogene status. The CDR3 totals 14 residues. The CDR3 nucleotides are TGCACCAGCACGCTAGCGCAAAAAACCTACGAGCAGTACTTC. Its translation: CTSTLAQKTYEQYF.

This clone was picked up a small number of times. The CDR3 nucleotides read TGTGCCAGCAGCTTCCGTGATTCGTACAACTACGAGCAGTACTTC. It yields the protein CASSFRDSYNYEQYF. The V and J genes are TRBV7-6 and TRBJ2-7; D is unclear. In germline, CDR1 is SGHVS, CDR2 FNYEAQ. Trimming cost V 3 bases and J 3 bases, with 15 bases left between them. This CDR3 has 15 amino acids.

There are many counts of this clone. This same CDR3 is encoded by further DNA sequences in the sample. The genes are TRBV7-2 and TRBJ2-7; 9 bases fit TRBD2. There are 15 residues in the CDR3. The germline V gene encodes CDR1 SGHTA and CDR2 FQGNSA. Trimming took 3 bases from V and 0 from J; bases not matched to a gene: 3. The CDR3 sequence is CASSFLSGSSYEQYF. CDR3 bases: TGTGCCAGCAGCTTCCTTAGCGGGAGCTCCTACGAGCAGTACTTC.

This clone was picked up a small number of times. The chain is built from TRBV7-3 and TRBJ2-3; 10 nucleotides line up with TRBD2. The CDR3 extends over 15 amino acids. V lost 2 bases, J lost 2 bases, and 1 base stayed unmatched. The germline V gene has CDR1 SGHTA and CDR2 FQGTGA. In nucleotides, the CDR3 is TGTGCCAGCAGCTTAGGGACTAGCGTCACAGATACGCAGTATTTT. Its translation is CASSLGTSVTDTQYF.

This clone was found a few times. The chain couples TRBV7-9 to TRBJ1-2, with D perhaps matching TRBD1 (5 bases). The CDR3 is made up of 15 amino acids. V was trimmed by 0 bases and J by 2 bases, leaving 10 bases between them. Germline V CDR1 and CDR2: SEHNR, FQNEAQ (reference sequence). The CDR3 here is CASSLASTVNYGYTF. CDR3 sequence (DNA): TGTGCCAGCAGCTTAGCCTCGACAGTCAACTATGGCTACACCTTC.